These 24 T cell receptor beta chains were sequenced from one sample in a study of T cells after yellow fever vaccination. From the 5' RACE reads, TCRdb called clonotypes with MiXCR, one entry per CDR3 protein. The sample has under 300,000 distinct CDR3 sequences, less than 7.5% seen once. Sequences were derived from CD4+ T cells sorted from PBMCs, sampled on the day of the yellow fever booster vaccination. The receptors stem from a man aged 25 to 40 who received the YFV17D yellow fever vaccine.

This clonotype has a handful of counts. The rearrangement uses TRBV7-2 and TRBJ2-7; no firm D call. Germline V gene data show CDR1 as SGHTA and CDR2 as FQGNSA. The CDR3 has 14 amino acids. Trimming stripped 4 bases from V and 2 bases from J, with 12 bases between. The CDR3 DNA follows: TGTGCCAGCAGCTCCTCCGGGTCACCCTACGAGCAGTACTTC. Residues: CASSSSGSPYEQYF.

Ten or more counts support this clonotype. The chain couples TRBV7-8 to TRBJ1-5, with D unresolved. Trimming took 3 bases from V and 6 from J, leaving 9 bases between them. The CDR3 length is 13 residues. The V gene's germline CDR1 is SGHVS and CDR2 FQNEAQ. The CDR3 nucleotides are TGTGCCAGCAGCTTCGGTAGGCCTCAGCCCCAGCATTTT. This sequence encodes CASSFGRPQPQHF.

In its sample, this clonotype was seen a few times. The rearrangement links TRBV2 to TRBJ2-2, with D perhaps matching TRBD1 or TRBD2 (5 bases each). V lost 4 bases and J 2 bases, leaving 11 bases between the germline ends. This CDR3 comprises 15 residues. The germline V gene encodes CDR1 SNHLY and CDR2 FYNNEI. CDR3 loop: CASSVVRGNTGELFF. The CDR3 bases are TGTGCCAGCAGTGTAGTACGGGGCAACACCGGGGAGCTGTTTTTT. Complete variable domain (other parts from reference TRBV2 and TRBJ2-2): EPEVTQTPSHQVTQMGQEVILRCVPISNHLYFYWYRQILGQKVEFLVSFYNNEISEKSEIFDDQFSVERPDGSNFTLKIRSTKLEDSAMYFCASSVVRGNTGELFFGEGSRLTVL.

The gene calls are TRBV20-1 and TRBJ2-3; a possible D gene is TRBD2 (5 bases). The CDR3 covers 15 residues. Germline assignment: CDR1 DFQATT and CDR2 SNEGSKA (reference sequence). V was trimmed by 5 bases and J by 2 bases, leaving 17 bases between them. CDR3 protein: CSAETTKEVTDTQYF. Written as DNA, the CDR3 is TGCAGTGCTGAAACTACAAAGGAGGTCACAGATACGCAGTATTTT.

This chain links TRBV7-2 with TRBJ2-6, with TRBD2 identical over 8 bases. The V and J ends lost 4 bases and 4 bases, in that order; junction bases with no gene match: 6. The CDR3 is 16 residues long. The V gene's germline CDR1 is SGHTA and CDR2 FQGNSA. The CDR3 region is CASSSGGVKGANVLTF. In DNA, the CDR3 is TGTGCCAGCAGCTCCGGGGGGGTGAAGGGGGCCAACGTCCTGACTTTC.

CDR3 region: CASSPGAGQGQYF. The CDR3, as DNA: TGCGCCAGCAGTCCCGGGGCGGGACAGGGGCAGTACTTC. V usage is TRBV5-1 and J usage is TRBJ2-7, with 9 bases identical to TRBD1. This CDR3 spans 13 amino acids. The germline V gene encodes CDR1 SGHRS and CDR2 YFSETQ. V was clipped by 5 bases and J by 9 bases; unmatched bases: 9.

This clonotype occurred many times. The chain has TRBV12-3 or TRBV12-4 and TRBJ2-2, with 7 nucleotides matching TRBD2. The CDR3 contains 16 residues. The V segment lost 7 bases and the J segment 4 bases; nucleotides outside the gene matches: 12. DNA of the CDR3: TGTGCCAGCACTCCCGGGGGGTCGATGAGCACCGGGGAGCTGTTTTTT. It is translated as CASTPGGSMSTGELFF.

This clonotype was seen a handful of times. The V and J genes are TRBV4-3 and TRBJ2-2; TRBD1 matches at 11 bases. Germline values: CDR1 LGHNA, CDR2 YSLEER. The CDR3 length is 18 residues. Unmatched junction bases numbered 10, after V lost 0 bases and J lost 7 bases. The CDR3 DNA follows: TGCGCCAGCAGCCAAGACTCAAGGGACAGGGGGAATTACGGGGAGCTGTTTTTT. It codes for CASSQDSRDRGNYGELFF.

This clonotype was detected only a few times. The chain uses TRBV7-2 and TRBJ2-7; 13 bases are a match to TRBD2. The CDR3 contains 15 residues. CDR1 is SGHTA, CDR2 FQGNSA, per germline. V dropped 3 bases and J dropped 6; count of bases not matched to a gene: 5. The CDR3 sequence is CASSFSGTSGTEQYF. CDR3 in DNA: TGTGCCAGCAGCTTTTCCGGGACTAGCGGGACCGAGCAGTACTTC.

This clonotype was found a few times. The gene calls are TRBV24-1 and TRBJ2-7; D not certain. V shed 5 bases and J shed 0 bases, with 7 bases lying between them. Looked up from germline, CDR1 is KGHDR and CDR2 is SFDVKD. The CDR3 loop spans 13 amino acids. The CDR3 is CATSAQFSYEQYF. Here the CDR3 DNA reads TGTGCCACCAGTGCGCAGTTCTCCTACGAGCAGTACTTC.

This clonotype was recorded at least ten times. CDR3 nucleotide sequence: TGTGCCAGCAGTTACCCAGGGTCAGGTTACAATGAGCAGTTCTTC. This codes for CASSYPGSGYNEQFF. V is TRBV6-5 and J is TRBJ2-1, with a tentative D call TRBD1 (5 bases). Germline V gene data show CDR1 as MNHEY and CDR2 as SVGAGI. V was clipped by 2 bases and J by 4 bases, with 12 bases between them. This CDR3 spans 15 amino acids.

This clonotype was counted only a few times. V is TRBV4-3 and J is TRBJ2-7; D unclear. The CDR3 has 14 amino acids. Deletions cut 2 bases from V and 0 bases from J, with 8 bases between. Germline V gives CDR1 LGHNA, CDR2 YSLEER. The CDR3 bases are TGCGCCAGCAGCCAACTTTCGAGCTCCTACGAGCAGTACTTC. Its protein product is CASSQLSSSYEQYF.

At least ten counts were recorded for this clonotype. As DNA, the CDR3 is TGTGCCAGCACACAGGGGTGGGCTAATGAAAAACTGTTTTTT. Protein product: CASTQGWANEKLFF. The chain joins TRBV6-1 to TRBJ1-4, with TRBD1 matching 7 bases. Germline-derived CDR1 and CDR2 are MNHNS and SASEGT. V dropped 7 bases and J dropped 3; count of bases not matched to a gene: 5. The CDR3 sequence is 14 residues long.

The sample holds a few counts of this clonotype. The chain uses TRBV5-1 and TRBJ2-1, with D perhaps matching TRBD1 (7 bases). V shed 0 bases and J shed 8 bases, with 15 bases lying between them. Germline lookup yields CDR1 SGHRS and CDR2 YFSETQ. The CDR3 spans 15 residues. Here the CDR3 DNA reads TGCGCCAGCAGCTTGGGGCCAGGGGGAGGAGATGAGCAGTTCTTC. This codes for CASSLGPGGGDEQFF.

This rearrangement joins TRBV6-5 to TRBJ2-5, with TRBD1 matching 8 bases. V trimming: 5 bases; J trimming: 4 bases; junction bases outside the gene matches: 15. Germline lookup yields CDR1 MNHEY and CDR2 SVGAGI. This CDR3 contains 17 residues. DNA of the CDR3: TGTGCCAGCAGTCGTCCTAAACAGGGGGTGAAAGGAGAGACCCAGTACTTC. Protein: CASSRPKQGVKGETQYF.

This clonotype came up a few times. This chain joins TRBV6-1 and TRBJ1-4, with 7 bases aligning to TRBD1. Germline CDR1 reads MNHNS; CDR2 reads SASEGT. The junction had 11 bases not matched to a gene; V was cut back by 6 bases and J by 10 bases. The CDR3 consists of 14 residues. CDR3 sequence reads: CASSPLQGRTKLFF. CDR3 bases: TGTGCCAGCAGCCCTCTACAGGGGAGAACAAAACTGTTTTTT.

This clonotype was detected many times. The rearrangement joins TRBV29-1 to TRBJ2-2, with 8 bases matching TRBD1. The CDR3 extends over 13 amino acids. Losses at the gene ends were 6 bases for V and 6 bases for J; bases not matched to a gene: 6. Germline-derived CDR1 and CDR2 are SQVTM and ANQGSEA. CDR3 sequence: CSVRTGIAGELFF. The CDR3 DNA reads TGCAGCGTGCGGACAGGGATTGCCGGGGAGCTGTTTTTT.

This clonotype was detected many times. In DNA form, the CDR3 reads TGTGCCAGCAGCCCACAACCGGGACTAGGATTAGATGAGCAGTTCTTC. It is translated as CASSPQPGLGLDEQFF. This chain joins TRBV7-2 and TRBJ2-1; 8 nucleotides match TRBD2. Germline V gene data show CDR1 as SGHTA and CDR2 as FQGNSA. There are 16 residues in the CDR3. V dropped 5 bases and J dropped 8; count of bases not matched to a gene: 14.

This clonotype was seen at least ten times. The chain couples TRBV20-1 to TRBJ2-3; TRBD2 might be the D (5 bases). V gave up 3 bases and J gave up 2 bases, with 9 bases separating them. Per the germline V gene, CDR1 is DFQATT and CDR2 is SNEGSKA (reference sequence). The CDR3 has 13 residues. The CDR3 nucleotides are TGCAGTGCTAGGGGGAGCCCCACAGATACGCAGTATTTT. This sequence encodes CSARGSPTDTQYF.

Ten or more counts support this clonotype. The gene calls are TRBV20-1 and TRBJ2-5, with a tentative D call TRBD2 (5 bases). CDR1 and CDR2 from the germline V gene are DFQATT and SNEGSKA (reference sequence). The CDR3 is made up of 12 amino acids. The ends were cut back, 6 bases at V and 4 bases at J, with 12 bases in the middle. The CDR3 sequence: CSAEFRGETQYF. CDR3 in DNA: TGCAGTGCCGAGTTCCGGGGAGAGACCCAGTACTTC.

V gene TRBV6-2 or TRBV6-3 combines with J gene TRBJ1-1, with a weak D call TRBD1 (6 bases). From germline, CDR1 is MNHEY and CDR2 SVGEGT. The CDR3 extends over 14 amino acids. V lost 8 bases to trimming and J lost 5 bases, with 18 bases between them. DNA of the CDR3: TGTGCCAGCCGCGACCCAGGGGAGCGGACTGAAGCTTTCTTT. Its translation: CASRDPGERTEAFF.

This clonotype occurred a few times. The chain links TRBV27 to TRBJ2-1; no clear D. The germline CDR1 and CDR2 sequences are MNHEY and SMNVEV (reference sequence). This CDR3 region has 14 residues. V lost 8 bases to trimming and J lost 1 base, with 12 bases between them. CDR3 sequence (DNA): TGTGCCAGCTGCATAGCCCAGTCCTACAATGAGCAGTTCTTC. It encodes CASCIAQSYNEQFF.

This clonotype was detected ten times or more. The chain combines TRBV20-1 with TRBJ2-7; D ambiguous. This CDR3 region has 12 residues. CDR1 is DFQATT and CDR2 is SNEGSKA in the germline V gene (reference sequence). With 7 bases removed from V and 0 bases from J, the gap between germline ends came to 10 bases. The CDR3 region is CSVGTSSYEQYF. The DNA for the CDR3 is TGCAGTGTCGGAACCAGCTCCTACGAGCAGTACTTC.

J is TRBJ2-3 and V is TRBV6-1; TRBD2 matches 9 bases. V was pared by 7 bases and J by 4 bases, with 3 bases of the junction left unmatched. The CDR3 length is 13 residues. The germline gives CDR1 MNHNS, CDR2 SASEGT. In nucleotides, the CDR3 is TGTGCCAGCAAGCCTAGCGGGGCAGATACGCAGTATTTT. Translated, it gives CASKPSGADTQYF.